These 3 T cell receptor beta chains share one sample of origin, sequenced in a study of molecular identifiers for immune sequencing clone quantification. From the PCR reads, TCRdb called clonotypes with MiXCR, one entry per CDR3 protein. The data hold 400,000 to 600,000 distinct CDR3 sequences, with approximately 25% observed a single time. Source material: naive CD8+ T cells from blood, with Jurkat cell RNA spiked in. Subset defined: FACS-sorted CD8+CD4-CCR7+CD45RA+ naive T cells. The receptors come from a human donor in good health. Some libraries in this study had Jurkat cell RNA spiked in.

CDR3 nucleotide sequence: TGTGCCAGCAGCCAAGCTGACAGGGCCCTCGGGACTGAAGCTTTCTTT. It specifies CASSQADRALGTEAFF. The chain is built from TRBV14 and TRBJ1-1, with TRBD1 matching 7 bases. From germline, CDR1 is SGHDN and CDR2 FVKESK. V gave up 1 base and J gave up 5 bases; unmatched junction bases: 10. The CDR3 sequence is 16 residues long.

This clonotype was counted a few times. This chain joins TRBV5-5 and TRBJ2-7; the D gene is possibly TRBD2 (7 bases). The germline V gene encodes CDR1 SGHKS and CDR2 YYEKEE (reference sequence). The CDR3 is made up of 14 amino acids. The germline V and J ends were trimmed by 2 bases and 4 bases, with 13 bases remaining between them. The DNA for the CDR3 is TGTGCCAGCAGCTTCGGAGGGGGGGATTACGAGCAGTACTTC. Translation: CASSFGGGDYEQYF. Together with reference TRBV5-5 and TRBJ2-7, the CDR3 gives the full variable domain: DAGVTQSPTHLIKTRGQQVTLRCSPISGHKSVSWYQQVLGQGPQFIFQYYEKEERGRGNFPDRFSARQFPNYSSELNVNALLLGDSALYLCASSFGGGDYEQYFGPGTRLTVT.

The CDR3 region has the DNA TGTGCCAGTAGTATAGGGCAGATCACTGAAGCTTTCTTT. Protein sequence: CASSIGQITEAFF. The rearrangement links TRBV19 to TRBJ1-1, with no clear D. This CDR3 region has 13 residues. V lost 1 base and J lost 4, with 7 bases in between. Germline lookup yields CDR1 LNHDA and CDR2 SQIVND (reference sequence).